This T cell receptor (beta chain) was documented in a study of OX40 agonist ivuxolimab in advanced cancers. Study-wide context: Head and neck, renal cell, melanoma or hepatocellular carcinoma were the cancers that dose-escalation patients had. Partial responses were achieved by three patients, one with hepatocellular carcinoma and two with cutaneous melanoma. Whole-study results and caveats: In general, CD8+ T cells held more expanded clones than CD4+ did, on average.

On this clone: Its target is not known.

The CDR3 spans 13 residues. Germline CDR1 MNHEY, CDR2 SMNVEV (reference sequence). V shed 6 bases, J shed 5 bases, and the junction held 6 bases outside the gene matches. Clones were sequenced by immunoSEQ multiplex PCR, and TCRdb holds only the in-frame ones, with some missing. The top ten clones hold almost 6.5% of a sample with tens of thousands of clones, 81% of them seen once. The sequences come from CD4+ or CD8+ T cells sorted from blood, collected in a trial of the OX40 agonist ivuxolimab. This sequence was found in an adult with an advanced solid tumor such as melanoma, head and neck, liver or kidney cancer. The chain joins TRBV27 to TRBJ2-5; 7 nucleotides align to TRBD1. The CDR3 nucleotides are TGTGCCAGCAGAAAGACAGGGTGGGAGACCCAGTACTTC. Its translation is CASRKTGWETQYF.